This T cell receptor beta chain was profiled in a study of blood T cell repertoires in COVID-19. Whole-study context: Acute and convalescent COVID-19 samples came from the United States, Italy and Spain. The cDNA or gDNA used as material had been derived from T cells, B-cell-depleted T cells, or PBMCs.

This CDR3 is 13 amino acids long. Between the trimmed V and J ends, which lost 4 bases and 5 bases, there was a span of 9 bases. Germline V gene data show CDR1 as SGHRS and CDR2 as YFSETQ. Original analysis: Estimates of nucleated cell counts were drawn from the amplification of reference gene primers. Here immunoSEQ multiplex PCR was the method, and the copy in TCRdb shows in-frame clones only, minus some. V, J and clone size are taken as reported in that table, and D and trimming were inferred from the DNA itself. The profile shows roughly 250,000 clones, roughly 80% of them singletons. The sequenced material came from peripheral blood. The chain links TRBV5-1 to TRBJ2-2; D not resolved. This sequence was found in a woman older than 75 with acute or convalescent COVID-19. In DNA, the CDR3 is TGCGCCAGCAGCCTGACTCCTACCGGGGAGCTGTTTTTT. This encodes CASSLTPTGELFF.